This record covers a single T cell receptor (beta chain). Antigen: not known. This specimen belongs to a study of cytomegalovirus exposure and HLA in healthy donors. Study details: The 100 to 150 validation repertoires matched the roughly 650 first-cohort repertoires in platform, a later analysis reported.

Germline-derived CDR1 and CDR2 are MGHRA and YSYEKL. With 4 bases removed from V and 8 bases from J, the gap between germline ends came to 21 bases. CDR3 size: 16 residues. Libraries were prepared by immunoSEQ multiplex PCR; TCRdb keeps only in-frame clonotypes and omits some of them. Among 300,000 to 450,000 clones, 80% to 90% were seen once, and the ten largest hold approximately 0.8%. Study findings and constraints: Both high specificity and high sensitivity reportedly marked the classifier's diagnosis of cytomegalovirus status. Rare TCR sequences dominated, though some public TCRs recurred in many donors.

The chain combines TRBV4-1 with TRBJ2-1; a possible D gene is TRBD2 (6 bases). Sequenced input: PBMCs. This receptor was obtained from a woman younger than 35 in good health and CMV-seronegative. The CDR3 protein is CASSLQSAWGVDEQFF. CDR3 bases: TGCGCCAGCAGCCTTCAAAGTGCCTGGGGGGTCGATGAGCAGTTCTTC.